The 10 T cell receptor beta chains given below trace back to one sample, sequenced in a study of monozygotic twins with inflammatory bowel disease. TCRdb reprocessed the 5' RACE reads; each CDR3 protein has one entry and no DNA is given. Its table records 150,000 to 200,000 distinct CDR3 sequences. Sequencing used blood. Every receptor here comes from a human donor with ulcerative colitis or Crohn's disease, or a healthy co-twin of an affected twin (not recorded which).

The gene calls are TRBV20-1 and TRBJ2-1; TCRdb's assignment of TRBD1 cannot be checked, as there is no DNA. The CDR3 loop spans 16 amino acids. Germline V CDR1 and CDR2: DFQATT, SNEGSKA (reference sequence). CDR3 region: CSAQPPGTASYNEQFF.

V usage is TRBV18 and J usage is TRBJ1-4; as DNA is missing, the TRBD1 call by TCRdb cannot be tested. There are 14 residues in the CDR3. In germline, CDR1 is KGHSH, CDR2 LQKENI. This CDR3 reads CASSPGRFDEKLFF.

J is TRBJ1-4 and V is TRBV12-3 or TRBV12-4. The length of the CDR3 is 15 residues. This CDR3 is CASSFFGGSNEKLFF.

The chain combines TRBV14 with TRBJ1-2. Germline lookup yields CDR1 SGHDN and CDR2 FVKESK. The CDR3 has 15 amino acids. CDR3 protein: CASSQVRPVNYGYTF.

The chain recombines TRBV5-1 with TRBJ1-2; the TCRdb D gene call, TRBD1, has no DNA to confirm it. The CDR3 has 15 residues. Germline V gives CDR1 SGHRS, CDR2 YFSETQ. The chain's CDR3 is CASSSEGQGIYGYTF.

The rearrangement joins TRBV27 to TRBJ2-3; TCRdb selects TRBD1, and the lack of DNA leaves this call unchecked. The germline V gene encodes CDR1 MNHEY and CDR2 SMNVEV (reference sequence). The CDR3 runs 14 residues. The CDR3 region is CASRGQGPTDTQYF.

This chain joins TRBV7-2 and TRBJ2-7; lacking DNA, the TRBD1 call made by TCRdb goes unchecked. Germline lookup yields CDR1 SGHTA and CDR2 FQGNSA. CDR3 length: 15 amino acids. This CDR3 reads CASSNDRGVAYEQYF. The entire variable domain, with the rest obtained from reference TRBV7-2 and TRBJ2-7, is as follows: GAGVSQSPSNKVTEKGKDVELRCDPISGHTALYWYRQSLGQGLEFLIYFQGNSAPDKSGLPSDRFSAERTGGSVSTLTIQRTQQEDSAVYLCASSNDRGVAYEQYFGPGTRLTVT.

CDR3 residues: CSVLEADTQYF. The chain employs TRBV29-1 and TRBJ2-3. Germline values: CDR1 SQVTM, CDR2 ANQGSEA. This CDR3 contains 11 residues.

V gene TRBV28 combines with J gene TRBJ2-5; lacking DNA, the TRBD1 call made by TCRdb goes unchecked. The CDR3 runs to 14 residues. Germline V gives CDR1 MDHEN, CDR2 SYDVKM. This CDR3 is CASTPFVREETQYF.

This chain uses TRBV11-2 with TRBJ2-5; TCRdb reports TRBD1, a call that lacks DNA to check it against. This CDR3 comprises 15 residues. Germline V CDR1 and CDR2: SGHAT, FQNNGV. This CDR3 reads CASSLEGDGQETQYF.